The present TCR beta chain was sequenced within a study of blood T cell repertoires in COVID-19. The V end lost 5 bases, the J end lost 5 bases, and 13 bases lay between the germline ends. From germline, CDR1 is SGHRS and CDR2 YFSETQ. This CDR3 is built from 13 residues. The data were produced by immunoSEQ multiplex PCR, yet TCRdb's version contains in-frame clones alone and is incomplete. The sample lists 250,000 to 350,000 clones, less than 85% occurring once. The gene calls are TRBV5-1 and TRBJ2-5; D is undetermined. Sequencing used peripheral blood. The sequence was obtained from a human donor with COVID-19, enrolled during active disease. The donor label of this sample is uncertain. CDR3 nucleotide sequence: TGCGCCAGCAGGCAGAACTACCGCGAGACCCAGTACTTC. This codes for CASRQNYRETQYF. The full variable domain, its missing parts supplied by reference TRBV5-1 and TRBJ2-5, is KAGVTQTPRYLIKTRGQQVTLSCSPISGHRSVSWYQQTPGQGLQFLFEYFSETQRNKGNFPGRFSGRQFSNSRSEMNVSTLELGDSALYLCASRQNYRETQYFGPGTRLLVL.